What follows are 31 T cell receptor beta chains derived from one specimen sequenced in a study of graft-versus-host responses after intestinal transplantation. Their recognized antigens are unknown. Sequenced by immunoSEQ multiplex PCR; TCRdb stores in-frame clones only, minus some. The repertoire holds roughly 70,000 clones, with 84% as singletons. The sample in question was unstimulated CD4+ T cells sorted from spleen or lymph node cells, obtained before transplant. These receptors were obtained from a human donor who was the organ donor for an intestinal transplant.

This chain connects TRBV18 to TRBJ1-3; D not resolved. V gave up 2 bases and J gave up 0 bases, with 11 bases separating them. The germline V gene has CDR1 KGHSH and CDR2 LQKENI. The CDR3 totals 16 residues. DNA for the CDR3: TGTGCCAGCTCACCAAGTTGGCCGCTCTCTGGAAACACCATATATTTT. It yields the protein CASSPSWPLSGNTIYF.

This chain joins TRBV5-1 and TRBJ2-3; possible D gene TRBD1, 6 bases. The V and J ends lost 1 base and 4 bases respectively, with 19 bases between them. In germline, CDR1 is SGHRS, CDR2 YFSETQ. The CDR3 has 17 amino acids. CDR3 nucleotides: TGCGCCAGCAGCTTGTTTCAGGGGACACCTTCCCCAGATACGCAGTATTTT. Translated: CASSLFQGTPSPDTQYF.

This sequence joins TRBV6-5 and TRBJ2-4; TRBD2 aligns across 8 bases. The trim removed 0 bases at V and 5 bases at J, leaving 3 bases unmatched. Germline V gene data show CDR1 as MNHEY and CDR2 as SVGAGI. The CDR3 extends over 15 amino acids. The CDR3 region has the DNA TGTGCCAGCAGTTACTCGAGCGGGGGTGAAAACATTCAGTACTTC. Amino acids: CASSYSSGGENIQYF.

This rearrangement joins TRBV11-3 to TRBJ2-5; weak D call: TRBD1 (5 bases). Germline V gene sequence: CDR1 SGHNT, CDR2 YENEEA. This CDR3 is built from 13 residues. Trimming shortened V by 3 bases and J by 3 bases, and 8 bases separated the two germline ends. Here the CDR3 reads CASSFAQEETQYF. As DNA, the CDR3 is TGTGCCAGCAGCTTTGCACAGGAAGAGACCCAGTACTTC.

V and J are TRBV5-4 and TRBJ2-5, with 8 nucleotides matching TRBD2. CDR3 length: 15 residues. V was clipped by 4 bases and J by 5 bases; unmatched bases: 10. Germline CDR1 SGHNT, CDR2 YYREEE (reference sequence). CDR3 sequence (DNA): TGTGCCAGCAGCGCGGGGGGCCTAGGGAAGGAGACCCAGTACTTC. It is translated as CASSAGGLGKETQYF.

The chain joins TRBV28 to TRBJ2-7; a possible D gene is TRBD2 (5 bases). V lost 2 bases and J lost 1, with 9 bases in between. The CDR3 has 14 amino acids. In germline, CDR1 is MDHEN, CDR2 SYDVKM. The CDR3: CASSLRRVSYEQYV. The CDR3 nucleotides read TGTGCCAGCAGTTTACGGCGGGTTTCCTACGAGCAGTACGTC.

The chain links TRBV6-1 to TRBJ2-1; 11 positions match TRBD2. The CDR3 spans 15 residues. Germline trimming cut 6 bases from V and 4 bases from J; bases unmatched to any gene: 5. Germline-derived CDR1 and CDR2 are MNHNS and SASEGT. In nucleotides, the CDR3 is TGTGCCAGCAGCCTAGTAGCGGGGGGGTACAATGAGCAGTTCTTC. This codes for CASSLVAGGYNEQFF.

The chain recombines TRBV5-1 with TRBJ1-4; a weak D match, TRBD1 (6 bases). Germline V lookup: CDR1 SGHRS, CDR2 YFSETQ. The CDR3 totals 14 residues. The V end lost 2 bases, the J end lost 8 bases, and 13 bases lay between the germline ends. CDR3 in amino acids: CASSLQGVGEKLFF. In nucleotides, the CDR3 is TGCGCCAGCAGCTTACAGGGCGTCGGGGAAAAACTGTTTTTT.

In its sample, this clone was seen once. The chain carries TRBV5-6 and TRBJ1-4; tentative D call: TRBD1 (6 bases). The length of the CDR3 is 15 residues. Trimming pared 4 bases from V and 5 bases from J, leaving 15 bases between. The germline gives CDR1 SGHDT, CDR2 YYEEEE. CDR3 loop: CASSELQGRNEKLFF. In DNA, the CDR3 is TGTGCCAGCAGCGAACTACAGGGCAGAAATGAAAAACTGTTTTTT.

The CDR3 coding sequence is TGTGCCAGCAGCTCAGACACTAGCAGGTTTAGTGGCTACACCTTC. It is translated as CASSSDTSRFSGYTF. This chain connects TRBV7-9 to TRBJ1-2; D call uncertain. The CDR3 runs to 15 residues. V lost 4 bases, J lost 7 bases, and 19 bases lay in between. Germline V gene data show CDR1 as SEHNR and CDR2 as FQNEAQ (reference sequence). The entire variable domain, with the rest obtained from reference TRBV7-9 and TRBJ1-2, is as follows: DTGVSQNPRHKITKRGQNVTFRCDPISEHNRLYWYRQTLGQGPEFLTYFQNEAQLEKSRLLSDRFSAERPKGSFSTLEIQRTEQGDSAMYLCASSSDTSRFSGYTFGSGTRLTVV.

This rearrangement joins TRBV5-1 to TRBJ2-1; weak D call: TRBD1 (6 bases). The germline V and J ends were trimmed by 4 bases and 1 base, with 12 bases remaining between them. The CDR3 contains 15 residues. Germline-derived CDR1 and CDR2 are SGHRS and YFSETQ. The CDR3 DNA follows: TGCGCCAGCAGCCATGGGACAATATCCTACAATGAGCAGTTCTTC. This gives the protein CASSHGTISYNEQFF.

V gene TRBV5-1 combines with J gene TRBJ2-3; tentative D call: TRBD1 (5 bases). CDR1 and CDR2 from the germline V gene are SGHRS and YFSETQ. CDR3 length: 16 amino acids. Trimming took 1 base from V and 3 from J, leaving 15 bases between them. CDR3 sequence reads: CASSLRAGLGTDTQYF. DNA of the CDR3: TGCGCCAGCAGCTTGAGGGCAGGGTTGGGGACAGATACGCAGTATTTT.

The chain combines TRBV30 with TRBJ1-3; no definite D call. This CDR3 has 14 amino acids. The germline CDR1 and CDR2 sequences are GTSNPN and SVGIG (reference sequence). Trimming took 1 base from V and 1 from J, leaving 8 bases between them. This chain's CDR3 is CAWSGATSGNTIYF. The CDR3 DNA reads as TGTGCCTGGAGTGGGGCTACTTCTGGAAACACCATATATTTT.

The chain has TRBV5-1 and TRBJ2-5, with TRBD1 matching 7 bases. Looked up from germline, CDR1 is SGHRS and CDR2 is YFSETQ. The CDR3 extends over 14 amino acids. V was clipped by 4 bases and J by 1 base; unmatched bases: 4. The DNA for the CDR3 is TGCGCCAGCAGCCTAAACAGGGGCCAAGAGACCCAGTACTTC. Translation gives CASSLNRGQETQYF.

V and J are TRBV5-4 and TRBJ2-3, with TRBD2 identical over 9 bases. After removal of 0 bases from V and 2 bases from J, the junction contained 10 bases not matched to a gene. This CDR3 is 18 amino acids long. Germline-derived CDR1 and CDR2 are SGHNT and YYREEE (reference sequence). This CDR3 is CASSLGLRLAGSTDTQYF. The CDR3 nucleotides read TGTGCCAGCAGCTTGGGGCTGAGGCTAGCGGGATCCACAGATACGCAGTATTTT.

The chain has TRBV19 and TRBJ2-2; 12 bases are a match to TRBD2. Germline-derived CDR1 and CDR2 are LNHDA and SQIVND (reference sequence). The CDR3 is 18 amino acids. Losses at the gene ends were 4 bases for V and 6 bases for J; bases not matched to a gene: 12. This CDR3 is CASSTSSGGARRAGELFF. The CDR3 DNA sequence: TGTGCCAGTAGTACCTCTAGCGGGGGGGCCCGTAGGGCCGGGGAGCTGTTTTTT.

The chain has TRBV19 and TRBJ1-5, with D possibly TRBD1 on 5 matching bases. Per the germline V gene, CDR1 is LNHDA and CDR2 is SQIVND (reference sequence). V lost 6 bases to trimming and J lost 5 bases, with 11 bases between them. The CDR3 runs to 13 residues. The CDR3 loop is CASRRDSYQPQHF. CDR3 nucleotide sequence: TGTGCCAGTAGACGTGACAGTTATCAGCCCCAGCATTTT. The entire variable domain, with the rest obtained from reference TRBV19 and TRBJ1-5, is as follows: DGGITQSPKYLFRKEGQNVTLSCEQNLNHDAMYWYRQDPGQGLRLIYYSQIVNDFQKGDIAEGYSVSREKKESFPLTVTSAQKNPTAFYLCASRRDSYQPQHFGDGTRLSIL.

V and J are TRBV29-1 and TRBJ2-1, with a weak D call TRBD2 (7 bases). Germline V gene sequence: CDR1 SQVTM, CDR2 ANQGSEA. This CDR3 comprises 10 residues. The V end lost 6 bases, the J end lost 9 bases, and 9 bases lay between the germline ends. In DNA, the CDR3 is TGCAGCGTGGGGGGGCGTGAGCAGTTCTTC. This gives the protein CSVGGREQFF.

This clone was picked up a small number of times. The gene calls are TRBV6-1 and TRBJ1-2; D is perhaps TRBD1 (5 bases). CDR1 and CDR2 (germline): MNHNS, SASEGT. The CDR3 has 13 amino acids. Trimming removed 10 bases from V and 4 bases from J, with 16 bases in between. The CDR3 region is CAILGDSIYGYTF. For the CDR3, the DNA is TGTGCCATCCTCGGGGACTCTATCTATGGCTACACCTTC.

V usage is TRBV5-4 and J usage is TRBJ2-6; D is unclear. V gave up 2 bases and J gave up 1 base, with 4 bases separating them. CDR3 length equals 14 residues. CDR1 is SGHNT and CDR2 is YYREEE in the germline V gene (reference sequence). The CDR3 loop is CASSFQSGANVLTF. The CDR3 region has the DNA TGTGCCAGCAGCTTCCAATCTGGGGCCAACGTCCTGACTTTC.

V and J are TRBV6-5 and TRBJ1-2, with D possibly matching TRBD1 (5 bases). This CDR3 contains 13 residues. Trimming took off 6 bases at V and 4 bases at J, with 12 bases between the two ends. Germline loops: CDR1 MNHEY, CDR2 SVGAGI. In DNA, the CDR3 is TGTGCCAGCAGCCGCCAGCAGGGCTATGGCTACACCTTC. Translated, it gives CASSRQQGYGYTF.

CDR3 in amino acids: CASSTLWDRDQPQHF. The DNA of the CDR3 is TGTGCCAGCAGTACTCTGTGGGACAGGGATCAGCCCCAGCATTTT. This chain uses TRBV6-5 with TRBJ1-5; 9 nucleotides line up with TRBD1. CDR3 length equals 15 residues. J was trimmed by 5 bases and V by 5 bases; bases with no gene match: 7. The V gene's germline CDR1 is MNHEY and CDR2 SVGAGI.

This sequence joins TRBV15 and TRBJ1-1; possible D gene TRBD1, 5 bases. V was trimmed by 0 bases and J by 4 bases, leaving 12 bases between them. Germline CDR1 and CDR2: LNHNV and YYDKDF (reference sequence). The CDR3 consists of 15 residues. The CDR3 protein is CATSRDIGGGTEAFF. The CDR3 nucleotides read TGTGCCACCAGCAGAGATATTGGGGGAGGCACTGAAGCTTTCTTT.

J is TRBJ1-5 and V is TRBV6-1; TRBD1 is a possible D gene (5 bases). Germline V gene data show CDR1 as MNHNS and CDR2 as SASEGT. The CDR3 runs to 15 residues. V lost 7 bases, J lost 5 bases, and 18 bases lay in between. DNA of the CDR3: TGTGCCAGCAAAAGGGCGGGGGGATCGGATCAGCCCCAGCATTTT. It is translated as CASKRAGGSDQPQHF.

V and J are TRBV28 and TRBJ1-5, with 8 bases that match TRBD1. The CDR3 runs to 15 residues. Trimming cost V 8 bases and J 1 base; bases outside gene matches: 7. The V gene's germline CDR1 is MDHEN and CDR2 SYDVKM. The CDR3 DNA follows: TGTGCCAGCCGGACAGGGAAAGGCAGCAATCAGCCCCAGCATTTT. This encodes CASRTGKGSNQPQHF.

The DNA for the CDR3 is TGTGCCAGCAGTGAGGGACTAGCGGGGCCAGATACGCAGTATTTT. Encoded protein: CASSEGLAGPDTQYF. The chain carries TRBV6-1 and TRBJ2-3, with TRBD2 matching over 13 bases. Germline assignment: CDR1 MNHNS and CDR2 SASEGT. V shed 3 bases, J shed 4 bases, and the junction held 1 base outside the gene matches. This CDR3 spans 15 amino acids.

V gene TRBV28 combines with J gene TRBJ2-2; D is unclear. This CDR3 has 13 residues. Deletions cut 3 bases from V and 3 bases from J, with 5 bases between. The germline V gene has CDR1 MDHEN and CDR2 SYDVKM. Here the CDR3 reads CASSFPDTGELFF. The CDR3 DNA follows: TGTGCCAGCAGTTTTCCGGACACCGGGGAGCTGTTTTTT.

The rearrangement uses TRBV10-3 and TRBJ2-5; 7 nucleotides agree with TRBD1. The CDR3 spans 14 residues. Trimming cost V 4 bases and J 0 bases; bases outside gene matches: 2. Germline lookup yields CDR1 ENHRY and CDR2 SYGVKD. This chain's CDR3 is CAISGQGYQETQYF. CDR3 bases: TGTGCCATCAGTGGACAGGGTTACCAAGAGACCCAGTACTTC.

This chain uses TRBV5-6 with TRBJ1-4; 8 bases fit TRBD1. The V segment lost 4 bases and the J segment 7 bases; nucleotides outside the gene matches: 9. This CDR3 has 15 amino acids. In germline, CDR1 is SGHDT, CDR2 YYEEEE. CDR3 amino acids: CASSLRGQGFEKLFF. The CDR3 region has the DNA TGTGCCAGCAGCCTACGTGGACAGGGTTTTGAAAAACTGTTTTTT.

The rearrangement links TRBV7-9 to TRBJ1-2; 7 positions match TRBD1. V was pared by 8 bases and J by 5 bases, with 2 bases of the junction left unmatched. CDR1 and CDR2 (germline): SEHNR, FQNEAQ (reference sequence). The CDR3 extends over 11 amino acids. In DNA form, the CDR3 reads TGTGCCAGCCCAGGGGGTTATGGCTACACCTTC. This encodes CASPGGYGYTF.

The CDR3 region is CASSYEGGVTEAFF. The CDR3 DNA reads as TGTGCCAGCAGTTACGAGGGAGGGGTCACTGAAGCTTTCTTT. The chain links TRBV6-5 to TRBJ1-1; D might be TRBD1 (5 bases). CDR1 is MNHEY and CDR2 is SVGAGI in the germline V gene. CDR3 length equals 14 residues. V was clipped by 2 bases and J by 4 bases, with 11 bases between them.